These 5 T cell receptor beta chains share one sample of origin, sequenced in a study of blood T cell repertoires in COVID-19. Measured with immunoSEQ multiplex PCR; TCRdb has only the in-frame clones, and not every one. Among under 150,000 clones listed, roughly 89% were seen once. The sequenced sample was PBMCs or T cells enriched from blood (not recorded which). All receptors derive from a woman in her 50s who had been exposed to COVID-19.

This clone turned up a few times. The J gene is TRBJ1-1, the V gene TRBV29-1; TRBD1 matches at 11 bases. The CDR3 has 12 amino acids. CDR1 and CDR2 (germline): SQVTM, ANQGSEA. The V gene end was trimmed by 7 bases and the J gene end by 5 bases; junction bases not matched to a gene: 3. The CDR3 DNA reads as TGCAGCGGGGGACAGGGGGTTACTGAAGCTTTCTTT. This gives the protein CSGGQGVTEAFF.

The CDR3 loop reads CASSLGLADLSSYNEQFF. The DNA of the CDR3 is TGTGCCAGCAGCTTGGGACTAGCGGACCTGAGCTCCTACAATGAGCAGTTCTTC. The V and J genes are TRBV6-2 or TRBV6-3 and TRBJ2-1, with 11 bases aligning to TRBD2. V was pared by 6 bases and J by 0 bases, with 10 bases of the junction left unmatched. Germline lookup yields CDR1 MNHEY and CDR2 SVGEGT. This CDR3 is 18 amino acids long.

This clone was detected only once. This chain uses TRBV29-1 with TRBJ2-3; D is possibly TRBD2 (6 bases). This CDR3 contains 13 residues. V lost 5 bases and J 6 bases, leaving 15 bases between the germline ends. CDR1 is SQVTM, CDR2 ANQGSEA, per germline. The CDR3 region is CSVCRDGGDTQYF. DNA of the CDR3: TGCAGCGTTTGCCGGGACGGAGGGGATACGCAGTATTTT.

The chain employs TRBV10-3 and TRBJ2-3; D gene ambiguous. V was clipped by 4 bases and J by 0 bases, with 5 bases between them. This CDR3 is built from 13 residues. The germline V gene has CDR1 ENHRY and CDR2 SYGVKD. The DNA for the CDR3 is TGTGCCATCAGTGTCCAGAGCACAGATACGCAGTATTTT. Encoded protein: CAISVQSTDTQYF.

Written as DNA, the CDR3 is TGTGCCACCTACAGGGGACGGGGCTCCGGGGAGCTGTTTTTT. It is translated as CATYRGRGSGELFF. This chain connects TRBV6-5 to TRBJ2-2, with 7 bases lining up with TRBD1. The CDR3 extends over 14 amino acids. Trimming took 10 bases from V and 6 from J; bases not matched to a gene: 11. Germline values: CDR1 MNHEY, CDR2 SVGAGI.